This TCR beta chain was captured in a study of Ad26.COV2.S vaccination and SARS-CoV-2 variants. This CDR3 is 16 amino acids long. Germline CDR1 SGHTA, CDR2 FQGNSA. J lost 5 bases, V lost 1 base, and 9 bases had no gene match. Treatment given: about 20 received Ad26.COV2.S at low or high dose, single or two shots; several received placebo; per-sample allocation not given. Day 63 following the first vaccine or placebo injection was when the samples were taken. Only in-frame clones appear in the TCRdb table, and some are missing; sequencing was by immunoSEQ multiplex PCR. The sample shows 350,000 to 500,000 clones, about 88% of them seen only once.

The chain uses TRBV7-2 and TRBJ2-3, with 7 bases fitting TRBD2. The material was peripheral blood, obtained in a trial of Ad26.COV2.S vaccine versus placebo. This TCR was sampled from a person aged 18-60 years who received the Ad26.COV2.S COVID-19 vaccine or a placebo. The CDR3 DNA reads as TGTGCCAGCAGCTTAGTGCTAGCGGTACCTCGAGATACGCAGTATTTT. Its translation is CASSLVLAVPRDTQYF.